This T cell receptor (beta chain) was found in a study of T-cell reconstitution after alpha-beta-depleted transplantation in children. There are 13 residues in the CDR3. The germline gives CDR1 SGHDT, CDR2 YYEEEE. Germline trimming cut 0 bases from V and 8 bases from J; bases unmatched to any gene: 4. In its sample, this clonotype was seen many times. Its antigen is still unknown. Study-wide results and limits: Expanded graft clones numbering several hundred reportedly gave rise to alpha-beta T cells about two months after transplant.

Unique molecular identifiers featured in how the TCRbeta library was prepared. Using its own MiXCR run on the PCR reads, TCRdb lists one record per CDR3 protein. This sample yields fewer than 350,000 distinct CDR3 sequences, of which 10% are seen a single time; 7.5% belongs to the top ten. The chain joins TRBV5-6 to TRBJ1-2, with TRBD1 matching over 7 bases. The starting material was PBMCs, obtained before TCRalphabeta/CD19-depleted stem cell transplant. This receptor was obtained from a boy in the first two years of life with acute myeloid leukemia, due to receive a stem cell transplant. For the CDR3, the DNA is TGTGCCAGCAGCTTGGATTACAGGGGAGGCTACACCTTC. Amino acids: CASSLDYRGGYTF. Looking up the rest from reference TRBV5-6 and TRBJ1-2 gives the full variable domain: DAGVTQSPTHLIKTRGQQVTLRCSPKSGHDTVSWYQQALGQGPQFIFQYYEEEERQRGNFPDRFSGHQFPNYSSELNVNALLLGDSALYLCASSLDYRGGYTFGSGTRLTVV.